Below, 29 T cell receptor beta chains from the same sample are listed, as sequenced in a study of a mutant IDH1 vaccine in newly diagnosed glioma. Sequencing used immunoSEQ multiplex PCR; TCRdb keeps in-frame clones, though not all of them. Of about 32,000 clones in the sample, around 80% were seen once. The time point: baseline, week 1 (first vaccination visit). Treatment described: pre-vaccination baseline after standard-of-care therapy. This specimen consisted of PBMCs, obtained from a glioma patient treated with radiotherapy, temozolomide or both. The source of these receptors is a man in his thirties or forties with glioma.

This chain joins TRBV5-6 and TRBJ2-2; a possible D gene is TRBD1 (6 bases). The germline V and J ends were trimmed by 4 bases and 5 bases, with 12 bases remaining between them. Germline V gives CDR1 SGHDT, CDR2 YYEEEE. The CDR3 totals 14 residues. For the CDR3, the DNA is TGTGCCAGCAGCCCCCTGACAGGTACCGGGGAGCTGTTTTTT. This sequence encodes CASSPLTGTGELFF.

This chain links TRBV7-9 with TRBJ1-1; 12 bases map to TRBD1. Trimming removed 3 bases from V and 7 bases from J; junction bases left unmatched: 9. The CDR3 runs 16 residues. Looked up from germline, CDR1 is SEHNR and CDR2 is FQNEAQ (reference sequence). CDR3 residues: CASSFTGTGGVGEAFF. The CDR3, as DNA: TGTGCCAGCAGCTTTACCGGGACAGGGGGCGTTGGTGAAGCTTTCTTT.

The chain uses TRBV7-9 and TRBJ2-5, with no clear D. V lost 1 base to trimming and J lost 5 bases, with 11 bases between them. Germline V gives CDR1 SEHNR, CDR2 FQNEAQ (reference sequence). This CDR3 is built from 14 residues. The CDR3 nucleotides are TGTGCCAGCAGCTTAGGGGATTTGAGGGAGACCCAGTACTTC. Protein: CASSLGDLRETQYF.

This sequence joins TRBV11-2 and TRBJ1-6; D remains unclear. This CDR3 comprises 12 residues. The germline CDR1 and CDR2 sequences are SGHAT and FQNNGV. The germline V and J ends were trimmed by 1 base and 9 bases, with 4 bases remaining between them. The CDR3 loop is CASSLVGSPLHF. The DNA of the CDR3 is TGTGCCAGCAGCTTAGTTGGTTCACCCCTCCACTTT.

The count of this clone is one. CDR3 in amino acids: CASHRPHTEAFF. For the CDR3, the DNA is TGTGCCTCTCACCGACCTCACACTGAAGCTTTCTTT. V is TRBV30 and J is TRBJ1-1; D ambiguous. The CDR3 runs 12 residues. Trimming left V 7 bases short and J 3 bases short, with 12 bases between. Germline-derived CDR1 and CDR2 are GTSNPN and SVGIG (reference sequence).

This sequence joins TRBV4-1 and TRBJ2-1, with TRBD2 as a possible D gene (7 bases). Germline V gene sequence: CDR1 MGHRA, CDR2 YSYEKL. This CDR3 spans 15 amino acids. The ends were cut back, 6 bases at V and 7 bases at J, with 19 bases in the middle. In DNA, the CDR3 is TGCGCCAGCAGGGGAGCGGGGACATGGTGGAATGAGCAGTTCTTC. As protein: CASRGAGTWWNEQFF.

This chain uses TRBV4-1 with TRBJ1-5; D unclear. The CDR3 length is 14 residues. Germline V CDR1 and CDR2: MGHRA, YSYEKL. Trimming removed 1 base at V and 4 bases at J, with 8 bases between. The CDR3 loop is CASSQGTDNQPQHF. CDR3 in DNA: TGCGCCAGCAGCCAAGGGACTGATAATCAGCCCCAGCATTTT.

This sequence joins TRBV13 and TRBJ2-5, with D tentatively TRBD1 (6 bases). With 5 bases removed from V and 4 bases from J, the gap between germline ends came to 11 bases. CDR1 and CDR2 from the germline V gene are PRHDT and FYEKMQ (reference sequence). The CDR3 consists of 13 residues. CDR3 sequence reads: CASSPQGRETQYF. CDR3 nucleotide sequence: TGTGCCAGCAGCCCCCAGGGGAGAGAGACCCAGTACTTC.

The chain recombines TRBV2 with TRBJ2-7, with 7 bases that match TRBD1. The V gene end was trimmed by 5 bases and the J gene end by 0 bases; junction bases not matched to a gene: 10. The CDR3 extends over 16 amino acids. Germline V CDR1 and CDR2: SNHLY, FYNNEI. CDR3 protein: CASSSSTGVSSYEQYF. In nucleotides, the CDR3 is TGTGCCAGCAGTAGTTCCACAGGGGTCTCCTCCTACGAGCAGTACTTC.

There are a few counts of this clone. The chain carries TRBV28 and TRBJ1-5; D is undetermined. The CDR3 consists of 15 residues. The V end was cut by 5 bases, the J end by 3 bases, with 14 bases between. Germline V gene lookup returns CDR1 MDHEN and CDR2 SYDVKM. The CDR3 spells CASSLRPGPNQPQHF. The CDR3 DNA follows: TGTGCCAGCAGTCTTCGACCCGGCCCCAATCAGCCCCAGCATTTT.

The V and J genes are TRBV7-6 and TRBJ2-7; 7 bases fit TRBD2. This CDR3 spans 14 amino acids. Germline-derived CDR1 and CDR2 are SGHVS and FNYEAQ. The J segment lost 6 bases and the V segment lost 4 bases, leaving 9 bases of the junction unmatched. The CDR3, as DNA: TGTGCCAGCAGCTCCCGTAGCGGGCCGCTCGAGCAGTACTTC. This codes for CASSSRSGPLEQYF.

This chain links TRBV7-8 with TRBJ2-7; TRBD1 agrees at 10 bases. In germline, CDR1 is SGHVS, CDR2 FQNEAQ. Trimming took 5 bases from V and 3 from J; bases not matched to a gene: 7. There are 15 residues in the CDR3. The CDR3: CASSETGTGVYEQYF. CDR3 coding DNA: TGTGCCAGCAGCGAAACCGGGACAGGGGTCTACGAGCAGTACTTC. The whole variable domain, remainder taken from reference TRBV7-8 and TRBJ2-7, is GAGVSQSPRYKVAKRGQDVALRCDPISGHVSLFWYQQALGQGPEFLTYFQNEAQLDKSGLPSDRFFAERPEGSVSTLKIQRTQQEDSAVYLCASSETGTGVYEQYFGPGTRLTVT.

For the CDR3, the DNA is TGTGCCAGCAGAACACAGGGGTTCTCCTATAATTCACCCCTCCACTTT. This encodes CASRTQGFSYNSPLHF. The chain carries TRBV6-8 and TRBJ1-6; 7 bases are shared with TRBD1. The CDR3 length is 16 residues. Looked up from germline, CDR1 is MNHGY and CDR2 is SAAAGT. Trimming removed 6 bases from V and 0 bases from J; junction bases left unmatched: 5.

The chain joins TRBV10-3 to TRBJ2-5; weak D call: TRBD2 (6 bases). V lost 4 bases and J 4 bases, leaving 16 bases between the germline ends. CDR1 is ENHRY, CDR2 SYGVKD, per germline. CDR3 length: 15 residues. CDR3 residues: CAISGSGDVSETQYF. CDR3 nucleotides: TGTGCCATCAGTGGTTCGGGGGATGTATCAGAGACCCAGTACTTC.

This chain links TRBV2 with TRBJ1-2; D gene uncertain. Germline V lookup: CDR1 SNHLY, CDR2 FYNNEI. V was cut by 4 bases and J by 4 bases, with 13 bases left in between. The CDR3 covers 14 residues. The CDR3, as DNA: TGTGCCAGCAGTGTGCAAACGGTTTCCTATGGCTACACCTTC. Translated: CASSVQTVSYGYTF.

The chain has TRBV5-8 and TRBJ2-3; weak D call: TRBD1 (6 bases). Germline V gives CDR1 SGHTS, CDR2 YDEGEE. V was clipped by 1 base and J by 8 bases, with 17 bases between them. The CDR3 spans 15 residues. CDR3 region: CASSLRGGQGSTQYF. CDR3 sequence (DNA): TGTGCCAGCAGCTTGCGTGGGGGCCAAGGGAGTACGCAGTATTTT.

The chain links TRBV18 to TRBJ2-7, with D perhaps matching TRBD2 (6 bases). The CDR3 sequence is 11 residues long. The V end lost 5 bases, the J end lost 6 bases, and 8 bases lay between the germline ends. CDR1 is KGHSH and CDR2 is LQKENI in the germline V gene. The CDR3 spells CASSGGGEQYF. CDR3 DNA sequence: TGTGCCAGCTCAGGGGGAGGCGAGCAGTACTTC. Full variable domain (missing parts from reference TRBV18 and TRBJ2-7): NAGVMQNPRHLVRRRGQEARLRCSPMKGHSHVYWYRQLPEEGLKFMVYLQKENIIDESGMPKERFSAEFPKEGPSILRIQQVVRGDSAAYFCASSGGGEQYFGPGTRLTVT.

The CDR3 loop reads CASRKTGNTGELFF. CDR3 in DNA: TGTGCCAGCAGAAAAACAGGGAACACCGGGGAGCTGTTTTTT. This sequence joins TRBV6-5 and TRBJ2-2, with a possible D match to TRBD1 (5 bases). Trimming removed 6 bases at V and 1 base at J, with 9 bases between. Germline-derived CDR1 and CDR2 are MNHEY and SVGAGI. This CDR3 has 14 residues.

The chain has TRBV5-1 and TRBJ2-2; unclear D gene. CDR1 and CDR2 from the germline V gene are SGHRS and YFSETQ. This CDR3 region has 15 residues. Trimming cost V 0 bases and J 4 bases, with 10 bases left between them. CDR3 loop: CASSLVASGTGELFF. The CDR3 DNA follows: TGCGCCAGCAGCTTGGTTGCGTCGGGCACCGGGGAGCTGTTTTTT. Based on the CDR3 plus reference TRBV5-1 and TRBJ2-2, the full variable domain is KAGVTQTPRYLIKTRGQQVTLSCSPISGHRSVSWYQQTPGQGLQFLFEYFSETQRNKGNFPGRFSGRQFSNSRSEMNVSTLELGDSALYLCASSLVASGTGELFFGEGSRLTVL.

J is TRBJ1-3 and V is TRBV4-1; D unclear. The CDR3 is 15 amino acids. V lost 0 bases to trimming and J lost 0 bases, with 6 bases between them. The germline CDR1 and CDR2 sequences are MGHRA and YSYEKL. The CDR3, as DNA: TGCGCCAGCAGCCAAGATAGAAGCTCTGGAAACACCATATATTTT. The encoded protein is CASSQDRSSGNTIYF.

The chain uses TRBV11-2 and TRBJ2-1; D is ambiguous. Between the trimmed V and J ends, which lost 3 bases and 5 bases, there was a span of 8 bases. Per the germline V gene, CDR1 is SGHAT and CDR2 is FQNNGV. This CDR3 is 13 amino acids long. CDR3 region: CASSLDGNNEQFF. CDR3 in DNA: TGTGCCAGCAGCTTGGACGGCAACAATGAGCAGTTCTTC.

This clone was seen only once. The chain is built from TRBV4-1 and TRBJ2-3; 7 nucleotides align to TRBD2. Germline V gives CDR1 MGHRA, CDR2 YSYEKL. V gave up 4 bases and J gave up 0 bases; unmatched junction bases: 7. The CDR3 covers 16 residues. The chain's CDR3 is CASSLRSAGSTDTQYF. The CDR3 nucleotides are TGCGCCAGCAGCCTCCGATCAGCGGGGAGCACAGATACGCAGTATTTT.

V is TRBV28 and J is TRBJ1-1; D is ambiguous. Germline values: CDR1 MDHEN, CDR2 SYDVKM. There are 10 residues in the CDR3. CDR3 coding DNA: TGTGGTACTCTGAACACTGAAGCTTTCTTT. This encodes CGTLNTEAFF.

V is TRBV27 and J is TRBJ1-2, with 8 bases identical to TRBD1. This CDR3 comprises 13 residues. Germline loops: CDR1 MNHEY, CDR2 SMNVEV (reference sequence). V trimming: 3 bases; J trimming: 8 bases; junction bases outside the gene matches: 5. The CDR3 loop reads CASSLTGVGGYTF. CDR3 sequence (DNA): TGTGCCAGCAGTTTGACAGGGGTGGGGGGCTACACCTTC.

The chain uses TRBV6-1 and TRBJ2-7, with TRBD1 identical over 9 bases. This CDR3 has 15 residues. With V trimmed by 5 bases and J by 3 bases, 8 bases remained unmatched. Germline lookup yields CDR1 MNHNS and CDR2 SASEGT. CDR3 coding DNA: TGTGCCAGCAGTACTCCGGGACAGGGAAACTACGAGCAGTACTTC. It encodes CASSTPGQGNYEQYF.

This clone is a singleton in its sample. The gene calls are TRBV2 and TRBJ1-1, with D hard to call. CDR1 SNHLY and CDR2 FYNNEI come from the germline V gene. The CDR3 sequence is 12 residues long. V was trimmed by 4 bases and J by 7 bases, leaving 10 bases between them. In nucleotides, the CDR3 is TGTGCCAGCAGTGGAGGAGGTCTTGAAGCTTTCTTT. It is translated as CASSGGGLEAFF.

The chain employs TRBV4-2 and TRBJ2-7, with D tentatively TRBD1 (5 bases). V dropped 5 bases and J dropped 0 bases, with 14 bases sitting between them. Per the germline V gene, CDR1 is LGHNA and CDR2 is YNFKEQ. CDR3 length: 15 residues. CDR3 sequence reads: CASSGINGHSYEQYF. Here the CDR3 DNA reads TGTGCCAGCAGCGGGATTAATGGACACTCCTACGAGCAGTACTTC.

This clone was detected once. This chain uses TRBV9 with TRBJ1-1; possible D gene TRBD1, 6 bases. V lost 3 bases, J lost 1 base, and 10 bases lay in between. Germline CDR1 is SGDLS and CDR2 is YYNGEE. This CDR3 has 14 amino acids. The CDR3: CASSADRQNTEAFF. As DNA, the CDR3 is TGTGCCAGCAGCGCGGACAGACAGAACACTGAAGCTTTCTTT.

V is TRBV4-3 and J is TRBJ2-1, with 15 bases that match TRBD2. Losses at the gene ends were 5 bases for V and 7 bases for J; bases not matched to a gene: 3. This CDR3 is 15 amino acids long. Germline V gene lookup returns CDR1 LGHNA and CDR2 YSLEER. The CDR3 sequence is CASSFGTSGGNEQFF. The CDR3 DNA sequence: TGCGCCAGCAGCTTCGGGACTAGCGGGGGGAATGAGCAGTTCTTC.